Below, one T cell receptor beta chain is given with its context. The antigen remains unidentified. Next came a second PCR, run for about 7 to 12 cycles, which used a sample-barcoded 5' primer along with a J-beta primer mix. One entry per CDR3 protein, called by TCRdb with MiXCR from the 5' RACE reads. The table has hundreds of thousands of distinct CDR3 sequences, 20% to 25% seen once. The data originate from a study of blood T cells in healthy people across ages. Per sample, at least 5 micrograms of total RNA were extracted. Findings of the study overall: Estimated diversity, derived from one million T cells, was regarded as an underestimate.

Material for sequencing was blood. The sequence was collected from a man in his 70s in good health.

CDR3: CASSLEGLAGGGAYNEQFF. Written as DNA, the CDR3 is TGTGCCAGCTCACTTGAAGGACTAGCGGGAGGAGGGGCCTACAATGAGCAGTTCTTC. V usage is TRBV18 and J usage is TRBJ2-1; 14 bases agree with TRBD2. The CDR3 is 19 amino acids. Germline CDR1 reads KGHSH; CDR2 reads LQKENI. V was clipped by 4 bases and J by 2 bases; unmatched bases: 10.